The 12 T cell receptor beta chains below all came from one sample that was sequenced in a study of blood T cell repertoires in COVID-19. Assay used: immunoSEQ multiplex PCR; TCRdb lists only in-frame clones, some missing. Among tens of thousands of clones listed, 80% to 90% were seen once. The specimen sequenced was peripheral blood. These receptors were collected from a man aged 55 to 69 with acute or convalescent COVID-19.

A word on this clone: Other DNA sequences of this sample code for an identical CDR3. V is TRBV18 and J is TRBJ1-2; 9 bases are shared with TRBD1. Germline V lookup: CDR1 KGHSH, CDR2 LQKENI. The CDR3 covers 13 residues. V lost 5 bases and J lost 4; bases outside the gene matches: 2. The CDR3 here is CASSRDRAYGYTF. As DNA, the CDR3 is TGTGCCAGCTCAAGGGACAGGGCCTATGGCTACACCTTC.

This chain connects TRBV5-1 to TRBJ1-3, with D maybe TRBD1 (6 bases). Trimming pared 4 bases from V and 0 bases from J, leaving 11 bases between. Germline CDR1 is SGHRS and CDR2 is YFSETQ. This CDR3 has 15 residues. CDR3 in amino acids: CASSQGTVSGNTIYF. For the CDR3, the DNA is TGCGCCAGCAGCCAGGGGACCGTCTCTGGAAACACCATATATTTT.

This clone was picked up one time. This chain joins TRBV15 and TRBJ2-5; a weak D match, TRBD2 (6 bases). Between the trimmed V and J ends, which lost 3 bases and 1 base, there was a span of 12 bases. CDR1 is LNHNV and CDR2 is YYDKDF in the germline V gene (reference sequence). The CDR3 sequence is 15 residues long. In nucleotides, the CDR3 is TGTGCCACCAGCAGTGCTTTAGCGGTCCAAGAGACCCAGTACTTC. This encodes CATSSALAVQETQYF.

This chain joins TRBV7-6 and TRBJ2-1; TRBD2 agrees at 7 bases. This CDR3 is built from 13 residues. Germline trimming cut 4 bases from V and 6 bases from J; bases unmatched to any gene: 3. Germline assignment: CDR1 SGHVS and CDR2 FNYEAQ. In DNA form, the CDR3 reads TGTGCCAGCAGCTGGGACTACGTCAATGAGCAGTTCTTC. Protein sequence: CASSWDYVNEQFF.

V and J are TRBV7-2 and TRBJ2-4; 13 nucleotides align to TRBD2. CDR1 SGHTA and CDR2 FQGNSA come from the germline V gene. The junction had 8 bases not matched to a gene; V was cut back by 5 bases and J by 7 bases. The CDR3 contains 16 residues. CDR3 residues: CASSEGLAGRGNIQYF. CDR3 nucleotides: TGTGCCAGCAGCGAGGGACTAGCGGGACGGGGGAACATTCAGTACTTC.

The chain uses TRBV4-3 and TRBJ1-2, with 7 bases identical to TRBD1. The CDR3 sequence is 16 residues long. V lost 1 base and J lost 2; bases outside the gene matches: 7. Germline V gene sequence: CDR1 LGHNA, CDR2 YSLEER. This CDR3 is CASSQGLQGLNYGYTF. Written as DNA, the CDR3 is TGCGCCAGCAGCCAAGGGTTACAGGGGTTGAACTATGGCTACACCTTC.

The CDR3, as DNA: TGCGCCAGCAGCTTAAACAATTGGGGGGCCGGGGAGCTGTTTTTT. Its protein product is CASSLNNWGAGELFF. This chain joins TRBV5-1 and TRBJ2-2, with D perhaps TRBD2 (6 bases). This CDR3 contains 15 residues. Trimming took off 2 bases at V and 6 bases at J, with 14 bases between the two ends. The germline V gene encodes CDR1 SGHRS and CDR2 YFSETQ.

J is TRBJ2-7 and V is TRBV6-1; 12 nucleotides match TRBD2. Trimming cost V 4 bases and J 1 base; bases outside gene matches: 11. In germline, CDR1 is MNHNS, CDR2 SASEGT. The CDR3 length is 18 residues. The CDR3 spells CASSGRTSGMAASYEQYF. CDR3 in DNA: TGTGCCAGCAGTGGTAGGACTAGCGGGATGGCGGCGTCCTACGAGCAGTACTTC.

The genes are TRBV3-1 (or the pseudogene TRBV3-2) and TRBJ1-2; 8 positions match TRBD1. The V and J ends lost 4 bases and 3 bases, in that order; junction bases with no gene match: 7. CDR3 length equals 15 residues. CDR1 LGHDT and CDR2 YNNKEL come from the germline V gene (reference sequence). CDR3 DNA: TGTGCCAGCAGCCTATTGACAGGGGTGGACTATGGCTACACCTTC. This encodes CASSLLTGVDYGYTF.

This rearrangement joins TRBV19 to TRBJ1-5, with D hard to call. Germline V gives CDR1 LNHDA, CDR2 SQIVND (reference sequence). Trimming shortened V by 5 bases and J by 1 base, and 6 bases separated the two germline ends. There are 13 residues in the CDR3. The DNA of the CDR3 is TGTGCCAGTAGTGAGGGCAGCAATCAGCCCCAGCATTTT. Its translation is CASSEGSNQPQHF.

The V and J genes are TRBV7-9 and TRBJ1-5; a weak D match, TRBD1 (5 bases). Trimming stripped 2 bases from V and 2 bases from J, with 13 bases between. The CDR3 totals 16 residues. Germline V gene sequence: CDR1 SEHNR, CDR2 FQNEAQ (reference sequence). In DNA, the CDR3 is TGTGCCAGCAGCTTAACGGGGGTCGGAGGCAATCAGCCCCAGCATTTT. Protein sequence: CASSLTGVGGNQPQHF.

The chain carries TRBV6-5 and TRBJ1-1, with D tentatively TRBD1 (5 bases). The CDR3 sequence is 13 residues long. Germline CDR1 MNHEY, CDR2 SVGAGI. V was pared by 8 bases and J by 0 bases, with 10 bases between. The CDR3 bases are TGTGCCAGCCACAGGCAGTTGAACACTGAAGCTTTCTTT. Translated: CASHRQLNTEAFF.